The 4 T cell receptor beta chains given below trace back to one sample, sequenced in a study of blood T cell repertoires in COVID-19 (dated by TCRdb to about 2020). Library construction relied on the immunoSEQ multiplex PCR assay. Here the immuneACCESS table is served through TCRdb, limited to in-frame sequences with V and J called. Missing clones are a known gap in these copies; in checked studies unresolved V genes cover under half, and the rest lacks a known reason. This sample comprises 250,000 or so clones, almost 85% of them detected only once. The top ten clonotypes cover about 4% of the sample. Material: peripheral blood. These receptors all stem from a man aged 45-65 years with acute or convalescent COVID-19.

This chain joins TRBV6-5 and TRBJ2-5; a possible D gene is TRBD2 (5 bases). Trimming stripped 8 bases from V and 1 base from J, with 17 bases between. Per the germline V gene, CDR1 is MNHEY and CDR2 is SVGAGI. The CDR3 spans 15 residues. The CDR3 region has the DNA TGTGCCAGCGCTACAATAACGGGGTTCCAAGAGACCCAGTACTTC. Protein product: CASATITGFQETQYF.

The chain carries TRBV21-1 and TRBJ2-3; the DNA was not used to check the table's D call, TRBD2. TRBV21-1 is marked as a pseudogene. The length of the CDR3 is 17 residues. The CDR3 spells CASSKNGTNPSTDTQYF. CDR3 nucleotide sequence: TGTGCCAGCAGCAAAAATGGGACTAACCCTAGCACAGATACGCAGTATTTT.

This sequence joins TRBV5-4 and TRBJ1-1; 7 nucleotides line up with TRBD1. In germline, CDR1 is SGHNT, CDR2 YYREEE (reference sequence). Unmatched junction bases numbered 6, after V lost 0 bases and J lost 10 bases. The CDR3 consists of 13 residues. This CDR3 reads CASSLVGGRGAFF. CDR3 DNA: TGTGCCAGCAGCTTGGTAGGGGGCCGTGGAGCTTTCTTT.

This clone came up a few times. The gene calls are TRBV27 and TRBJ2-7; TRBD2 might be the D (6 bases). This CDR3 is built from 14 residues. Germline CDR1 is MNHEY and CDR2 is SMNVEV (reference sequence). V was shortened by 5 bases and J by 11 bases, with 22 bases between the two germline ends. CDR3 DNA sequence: TGTGCCAGCAGTCCCGGGACTTCCCTACGAGTGAAGTACTTC. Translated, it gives CASSPGTSLRVKYF.